These 23 T cell receptor beta chains came from one sample sequenced in a study of regulatory T cells in long-lasting Graves disease. Regarding time point: persistent/refractory GD, antithyroid drugs over 5 years with positive TRAb. There was RNA extracted from PBMCs, and the TCR library was made from it. Building the TCR beta libraries relied on iRepertoire HTBI primers, and CDR3 regions underwent Arm-PCR. One entry per CDR3 protein results from TCRdb running MiXCR on the multiplex PCR reads. This table has about 420,000 distinct CDR3 sequences, about 20% appearing once. The sample here was peripheral blood mononuclear cells (PBMCs), taken when the disease was refractory, from a patient treated with antithyroid drugs. The receptors were sampled from a female donor with Graves disease.

This clonotype was observed many times. Here the CDR3 DNA reads TGTGCCAGCAGCCAAGGACAGGGTCTCTACAATGAGCAGTTCTTC. This sequence encodes CASSQGQGLYNEQFF. The V call is TRBV11-2, the J call TRBJ2-1; 8 positions match TRBD1. V dropped 5 bases and J dropped 3; count of bases not matched to a gene: 6. Germline CDR1 SGHAT, CDR2 FQNNGV. CDR3 length: 15 amino acids.

In its sample, this clonotype was seen a few times. The J gene is TRBJ1-2, the V gene TRBV11-2; D is unresolved. The germline V gene encodes CDR1 SGHAT and CDR2 FQNNGV. The CDR3 extends over 14 amino acids. The germline V and J ends were trimmed by 2 bases and 3 bases, with 10 bases remaining between them. DNA for the CDR3: TGTGCCAGCAGCTTAAGTAGTCGAGACTATGGCTACACCTTC. Its translation: CASSLSSRDYGYTF.

This clonotype was found a few times. The V call is TRBV28, the J call TRBJ1-5; unclear D gene. Trimming removed 5 bases at V and 6 bases at J, with 20 bases between. Germline CDR1 reads MDHEN; CDR2 reads SYDVKM. This CDR3 spans 16 amino acids. The CDR3 region is CASSPYSGQLAQPQHF. CDR3 sequence (DNA): TGTGCCAGCAGTCCTTATTCGGGCCAACTGGCTCAGCCCCAGCATTTT.

In this sample, this clonotype turned up a few times. This sequence joins TRBV19 and TRBJ1-5; 8 bases map to TRBD1. Germline values: CDR1 LNHDA, CDR2 SQIVND (reference sequence). This CDR3 is built from 16 residues. J gave up 4 bases and V 6 bases, and 11 bases lay outside the gene matches. In DNA, the CDR3 is TGTGCCAGTAGGACTTGGATGGGACAGGTTAATCAGCCCCAGCATTTT. Translating gives CASRTWMGQVNQPQHF.

Comment on this clonotype: A clone one base away is much larger, so this may be a read error. In DNA, the CDR3 is TGTGCCAGCAGTGCCGAGGAGGGGGGCTACGAGCGGTACTTC. Its protein product is CASSAEEGGYERYF. The chain uses TRBV6-1 and TRBJ2-7; D assignment may be TRBD1 or TRBD2 (6 bases each). Germline CDR1 reads MNHNS; CDR2 reads SASEGT. The CDR3 length is 14 residues.

The chain is built from TRBV5-1 and TRBJ2-2, with TRBD2 matching over 12 bases. The V segment lost 4 bases and the J segment 0 bases; nucleotides outside the gene matches: 16. The CDR3 has 21 residues. Germline V gene sequence: CDR1 SGHRS, CDR2 YFSETQ. CDR3 region: CASSVLWASGRAPANTGELFF. The CDR3 DNA reads as TGCGCCAGCAGCGTATTGTGGGCTAGCGGGAGGGCGCCCGCGAACACCGGGGAGCTGTTTTTT.

The sample holds many counts of this clonotype. This chain joins TRBV6-5 and TRBJ1-6; D is uncertain. This CDR3 region has 17 residues. Germline loops: CDR1 MNHEY, CDR2 SVGAGI. V shed 2 bases and J shed 0 bases, with 11 bases lying between them. The CDR3 DNA reads TGTGCCAGCAGTTACAGTAGGAGTCGCTCCTATAATTCACCCCTCCACTTT. This codes for CASSYSRSRSYNSPLHF.

This chain joins TRBV6-1 and TRBJ1-5; D ambiguous. V dropped 7 bases and J dropped 2 bases, with 9 bases sitting between them. There are 13 residues in the CDR3. CDR1 is MNHNS and CDR2 is SASEGT in the germline V gene. The CDR3 region has the DNA TGTGCCAGCAAGGTCCTTGGCAATCAGCCCCAGCATTTT. Translation gives CASKVLGNQPQHF.

V gene TRBV3-1 combines with J gene TRBJ2-7, with 9 bases matching TRBD2. The CDR3 has 14 amino acids. The junction had 7 bases not matched to a gene; V was cut back by 1 base and J by 9 bases. Germline-derived CDR1 and CDR2 are LGHDT and YNNKEL (reference sequence). The CDR3 DNA sequence: TGTGCCAGCAGCCAAGTAGGGACTAGCAATTTGCAGTACTTC. Residues: CASSQVGTSNLQYF.

In this sample, this clonotype turned up many times. V gene TRBV20-1 combines with J gene TRBJ1-2, with 9 bases lining up with TRBD1. CDR1 and CDR2 (germline): DFQATT, SNEGSKA (reference sequence). The length of the CDR3 is 13 residues. The ends lost 5 bases at V and 4 bases at J; junction bases unmatched: 5. CDR3 coding DNA: TGCAGTGCTGCCGGGACAGGGACCTATGGCTACACCTTC. This codes for CSAAGTGTYGYTF.

Points on this clonotype: One base away lies a much larger clone, so this may be a sequencing read error. This chain uses TRBV25-1 with TRBJ2-5, with unresolved D. Trimming removed 2 bases from V and 5 bases from J, with 3 bases in between. CDR1 is MGHDK, CDR2 SYGVNS, per germline. This CDR3 comprises 11 residues. CDR3 residues: CASSEMETQYF. The DNA for the CDR3 is TGTGCCAGCAGTGAAATGGAGACCCAGTACTTC.

At least ten counts were recorded for this clonotype. The rearrangement joins TRBV29-1 to TRBJ2-7; tentatively, D is TRBD1 or TRBD2 (5 bases each). The CDR3 sequence is 14 residues long. Germline V lookup: CDR1 SQVTM, CDR2 ANQGSEA. V lost 3 bases and J lost 2, with 14 bases in between. The CDR3 here is CSVEFGGVTYEQYF. The DNA for the CDR3 is TGCAGCGTTGAGTTTGGGGGAGTCACCTACGAGCAGTACTTC.

This clonotype was observed at least ten times. CDR3 nucleotide sequence: TGTGCCAGCAGTCCCACCGACAGGAGGAAAGCTTTCTTT. This codes for CASSPTDRRKAFF. The V call is TRBV12-3 or TRBV12-4, the J call TRBJ1-1; possible D gene TRBD1, 6 bases. The CDR3 covers 13 residues. The V end was cut by 5 bases, the J end by 9 bases, with 16 bases between.

This clonotype was detected only once. CDR3 region: CASSIRQDIQEKLFF. CDR3 DNA sequence: TGTGCCAGTAGTATCCGACAAGACATCCAGGAAAAACTGTTTTTT. The J gene is TRBJ1-4, the V gene TRBV19, with D unclear. The V end was cut by 3 bases, the J end by 8 bases, with 16 bases between. The V gene's germline CDR1 is LNHDA and CDR2 SQIVND (reference sequence). The CDR3 is 15 residues long. Looking up the rest from reference TRBV19 and TRBJ1-4 gives the full variable domain: DGGITQSPKYLFRKEGQNVTLSCEQNLNHDAMYWYRQDPGQGLRLIYYSQIVNDFQKGDIAEGYSVSREKKESFPLTVTSAQKNPTAFYLCASSIRQDIQEKLFFGSGTQLSVL.

The chain is built from TRBV20-1 and TRBJ1-3; D is uncertain. Looked up from germline, CDR1 is DFQATT and CDR2 is SNEGSKA (reference sequence). Trimming left V 0 bases short and J 2 bases short, with 2 bases between. The CDR3 covers 12 residues. This CDR3 reads CSAREAGNTIYF. DNA for the CDR3: TGCAGTGCTAGAGAGGCTGGAAACACCATATATTTT.

The table lists this clonotype with many counts. V and J are TRBV6-2 or TRBV6-3 and TRBJ2-5; tentatively, D is TRBD2 (5 bases). CDR3 length: 14 amino acids. V was clipped by 4 bases and J by 2 bases, with 11 bases between them. Germline V lookup: CDR1 MNHEY, CDR2 SVGEGT. This CDR3 is CASSSRRAQETQYF. CDR3 sequence (DNA): TGTGCCAGCAGTTCCCGGCGGGCACAAGAGACCCAGTACTTC.

This chain uses TRBV7-8 with TRBJ1-4; no clear D gene. This CDR3 region has 15 residues. V dropped 5 bases and J dropped 11 bases, with 21 bases sitting between them. Germline CDR1 reads SGHVS; CDR2 reads FQNEAQ. The CDR3: CASSQGAVLLDKLFF. CDR3 bases: TGTGCCAGCAGCCAAGGCGCGGTGTTATTAGACAAACTGTTTTTT. Based on the CDR3 plus reference TRBV7-8 and TRBJ1-4, the full variable domain is GAGVSQSPRYKVAKRGQDVALRCDPISGHVSLFWYQQALGQGPEFLTYFQNEAQLDKSGLPSDRFFAERPEGSVSTLKIQRTQQEDSAVYLCASSQGAVLLDKLFFGSGTQLSVL.

This chain connects TRBV10-2 to TRBJ2-5; 7 nucleotides line up with TRBD1. This CDR3 contains 13 residues. Germline V lookup: CDR1 WSHSY, CDR2 SAAADI. V lost 5 bases and J lost 4; bases outside the gene matches: 4. The CDR3 loop is CASSWTGGETQYF. In nucleotides, the CDR3 is TGCGCCAGCAGTTGGACAGGAGGAGAGACCCAGTACTTC.

This clonotype occurred a few times. The chain joins TRBV20-1 to TRBJ1-2; 7 bases map to TRBD1. Germline CDR1 is DFQATT and CDR2 is SNEGSKA (reference sequence). With V trimmed by 0 bases and J by 4 bases, 14 bases remained unmatched. This CDR3 has 17 amino acids. CDR3 residues: CSARDPDRPLTGYGYTF. The CDR3 nucleotides read TGCAGTGCTAGAGATCCGGACAGGCCCCTAACGGGCTATGGCTACACCTTC.

This clonotype occurred many times. This sequence joins TRBV2 and TRBJ1-4, with D possibly being TRBD1 (5 bases). The CDR3 extends over 14 amino acids. Trimming removed 7 bases from V and 10 bases from J, with 19 bases in between. CDR1 is SNHLY and CDR2 is FYNNEI in the germline V gene. The CDR3 protein is CASITQAAGGKLFF. CDR3 nucleotides: TGTGCCAGCATCACACAGGCCGCGGGTGGAAAACTGTTTTTT.

The chain carries TRBV9 and TRBJ1-2; D call uncertain. This CDR3 contains 15 residues. Trimming stripped 2 bases from V and 4 bases from J, with 15 bases between. Germline CDR1 reads SGDLS; CDR2 reads YYNGEE. In DNA form, the CDR3 reads TGTGCCAGCAGCGTCGGATATGGCGACGGCTATGGCTACACCTTC. Its translation is CASSVGYGDGYGYTF.

The chain combines TRBV5-6 with TRBJ2-1, with unresolved D. CDR1 SGHDT and CDR2 YYEEEE come from the germline V gene. V was shortened by 2 bases and J by 2 bases, with 14 bases between the two germline ends. The CDR3 consists of 16 residues. The CDR3 sequence: CASSFYSVRTYNEQFF. DNA of the CDR3: TGTGCCAGCAGCTTTTACTCGGTACGAACCTACAATGAGCAGTTCTTC. The whole variable domain, remainder taken from reference TRBV5-6 and TRBJ2-1, is DAGVTQSPTHLIKTRGQQVTLRCSPKSGHDTVSWYQQALGQGPQFIFQYYEEEERQRGNFPDRFSGHQFPNYSSELNVNALLLGDSALYLCASSFYSVRTYNEQFFGPGTRLTVL.

The chain employs TRBV5-1 and TRBJ2-1, with TRBD2 identical over 8 bases. CDR3 size: 15 residues. Germline V gene data show CDR1 as SGHRS and CDR2 as YFSETQ. J was trimmed by 8 bases and V by 0 bases; bases with no gene match: 7. This CDR3 reads CASSLDLAGRYEQFF. Written as DNA, the CDR3 is TGCGCCAGCAGCTTGGACCTAGCGGGCAGATATGAGCAGTTCTTC.